This TCR beta chain originates from a study of shared clonotypes between healthy human individuals. Methods used by the authors: For the immunoSEQ data, sequences were junction-only without quality scores, so filtering differed. The repertoire was sequenced with immunoSEQ multiplex PCR; TCRdb's copy has only in-frame clones and lacks some. That table gives V, J and clone size, and the DNA gave D and trimming. The profile shows more than 2,000,000 clones, approximately 93% of them singletons. Notes on the study in general: Sampling included only blood; tissue repertoires likely differ. Clonotype sharing among donors was expected to depend on sequencing depth.

The CDR3 is 15 residues long. Germline V CDR1 and CDR2: MDHEN, SYDVKM. V was cut by 4 bases and J by 3 bases, with 15 bases left in between. A word on this clone: Its specificity is unknown.

The specimen sequenced was naive CD4+ T cells from PBMCs. The subset denotes: CD45RA+ positively selected. This clonotype originated in a young man in good health. Some clones in this sample may be carry-over from other donors' samples. This chain joins TRBV28 and TRBJ1-2; possible D gene TRBD1, 6 bases. The CDR3 reads CASSSHLGGDYGYTF. For the CDR3, the DNA is TGTGCCAGCAGTTCCCATCTGGGGGGCGACTATGGCTACACCTTC.